The 27 T cell receptor beta chains listed next were all sequenced from one sample in a study of OX40 agonist ivuxolimab in advanced cancers. Sequencing used immunoSEQ multiplex PCR; TCRdb keeps in-frame clones, though not all of them. The repertoire holds about 63,000 clones, with more than 80% as singletons. This specimen consisted of CD4+ or CD8+ T cells sorted from blood, obtained in a trial of the OX40 agonist ivuxolimab. These receptors originate from an adult with an advanced solid tumor such as melanoma, head and neck, liver or kidney cancer.

J is TRBJ2-1 and V is TRBV5-1; D is ambiguous. The CDR3 is 14 residues long. The V gene's germline CDR1 is SGHRS and CDR2 YFSETQ. Deletions cut 2 bases from V and 5 bases from J, with 11 bases between. This CDR3 is CASSFRSGDNEQFF. The CDR3 region has the DNA TGCGCCAGCAGCTTCCGCTCGGGCGACAATGAGCAGTTCTTC.

The chain combines TRBV10-2 with TRBJ2-2, with 8 bases lining up with TRBD2. This CDR3 spans 15 amino acids. Trimming cost V 6 bases and J 5 bases; bases outside gene matches: 8. Germline V gene sequence: CDR1 WSHSY, CDR2 SAAADI. In nucleotides, the CDR3 is TGCGCCAGCAGGGGGAGCGGGAGCAAGACCGGGGAGCTGTTTTTT. Translating gives CASRGSGSKTGELFF.

This sequence joins TRBV5-1 and TRBJ1-1, with a tentative D call TRBD1 (5 bases). There are 13 residues in the CDR3. Per the germline V gene, CDR1 is SGHRS and CDR2 is YFSETQ. The germline V and J ends were trimmed by 1 base and 6 bases, with 10 bases remaining between them. The CDR3 sequence is CASSLFQGPEAFF. The CDR3 DNA reads TGCGCCAGCAGCTTGTTCCAGGGCCCTGAAGCTTTCTTT. Full variable domain (rest looked up from reference TRBV5-1 and TRBJ1-1): KAGVTQTPRYLIKTRGQQVTLSCSPISGHRSVSWYQQTPGQGLQFLFEYFSETQRNKGNFPGRFSGRQFSNSRSEMNVSTLELGDSALYLCASSLFQGPEAFFGQGTRLTVV.

The rearrangement links TRBV6-5 to TRBJ1-6; the D gene is possibly TRBD1 (5 bases). CDR1 is MNHEY and CDR2 is SVGAGI in the germline V gene. The V gene lost 2 bases and the J gene lost 8 bases, with 10 bases spanning the gap. The CDR3 runs 14 residues. As DNA, the CDR3 is TGTGCCAGCAGTTACGACCAGGGAGATTCACCCCTCCACTTT. Translating it yields CASSYDQGDSPLHF.

This CDR3 reads CASSPGRTRDTEAFF. The CDR3 DNA sequence: TGTGCCAGCTCACCAGGCAGGACAAGAGACACTGAAGCTTTCTTT. This sequence joins TRBV18 and TRBJ1-1; TRBD1 might be the D (5 bases). The CDR3 consists of 15 residues. Germline CDR1 reads KGHSH; CDR2 reads LQKENI. Trimming cost V 2 bases and J 3 bases, with 13 bases left between them.

The V call is TRBV4-2, the J call TRBJ2-3; D might be TRBD2 (6 bases). This CDR3 spans 15 amino acids. Per the germline V gene, CDR1 is LGHNA and CDR2 is YNFKEQ. Deletions cut 3 bases from V and 4 bases from J, with 14 bases between. The DNA for the CDR3 is TGTGCCAGCAGCCAGCGACTAGAATCCCCAGATACGCAGTATTTT. Protein sequence: CASSQRLESPDTQYF.

This clone was counted a single time. V is TRBV7-6 and J is TRBJ2-1, with D unresolved. The CDR3 sequence is 15 residues long. CDR1 and CDR2 (germline): SGHVS, FNYEAQ. Trimming took off 5 bases at V and 6 bases at J, with 17 bases between the two ends. The CDR3 protein is CASSLTATPTNEQFF. CDR3 nucleotides: TGTGCCAGCAGCCTTACGGCTACCCCCACCAATGAGCAGTTCTTC.

This clone was seen just once. This chain links TRBV27 with TRBJ1-2, with 8 bases identical to TRBD1. The CDR3 is made up of 15 amino acids. V lost 6 bases, J lost 8 bases, and 14 bases stayed unmatched. The germline gives CDR1 MNHEY, CDR2 SMNVEV (reference sequence). DNA for the CDR3: TGTGCCAGCAGCCCTCTCGGACAGGGTGGCGAAGGCTACACCTTC. It specifies CASSPLGQGGEGYTF.

The V and J genes are TRBV19 and TRBJ2-5; the D gene is possibly TRBD2 (5 bases). Trimming stripped 4 bases from V and 4 bases from J, with 10 bases between. This CDR3 contains 13 residues. Germline values: CDR1 LNHDA, CDR2 SQIVND (reference sequence). The CDR3 loop reads CASSNLARETQYF. The CDR3 nucleotides read TGTGCCAGTAGTAACTTAGCGAGAGAGACCCAGTACTTC.

The rearrangement links TRBV9 to TRBJ1-2; the D gene is possibly TRBD1 (6 bases). CDR3 size: 14 residues. V lost 2 bases, J lost 4 bases, and 12 bases lay in between. Germline CDR1 reads SGDLS; CDR2 reads YYNGEE. CDR3 sequence reads: CASSVDSEGYGYTF. CDR3 DNA sequence: TGTGCCAGCAGCGTGGACAGCGAAGGCTATGGCTACACCTTC. Full variable domain (missing parts from reference TRBV9 and TRBJ1-2): DSGVTQTPKHLITATGQRVTLRCSPRSGDLSVYWYQQSLDQGLQFLIQYYNGEERAKGNILERFSAQQFPDLHSELNLSSLELGDSALYFCASSVDSEGYGYTFGSGTRLTVV.

This clone occurred once. The chain combines TRBV28 with TRBJ2-7; D remains unclear. The CDR3 consists of 14 residues. V was pared by 2 bases and J by 0 bases, with 8 bases between. Germline assignment: CDR1 MDHEN and CDR2 SYDVKM. The DNA for the CDR3 is TGTGCCAGCAGTTTAGGCAGGAGCTCCTACGAGCAGTACTTC. Encoded protein: CASSLGRSSYEQYF.

The genes are TRBV28 and TRBJ2-1; TRBD1 matches 9 bases. Trimming removed 7 bases from V and 1 base from J; junction bases left unmatched: 5. Germline loops: CDR1 MDHEN, CDR2 SYDVKM. The CDR3 consists of 15 residues. The CDR3, as DNA: TGTGCCAGCAATTCGGGACAGGGTTCCTACAATGAGCAGTTCTTC. The encoded protein is CASNSGQGSYNEQFF.

The CDR3 DNA reads TGTGCCACCAGCAAAGGGGGTTCGTCCAATCAGCCCCAGCATTTT. Translated: CATSKGGSSNQPQHF. The chain carries TRBV15 and TRBJ1-5; tentative D call: TRBD1 (6 bases). V was cut by 4 bases and J by 3 bases, with 13 bases left in between. CDR1 LNHNV and CDR2 YYDKDF come from the germline V gene (reference sequence). CDR3 length: 15 amino acids.

Concerning this clone itself: The junction differs from germline at one of its ends, possibly a read error. This sequence joins TRBV4-2 and TRBJ1-4; D perhaps matches TRBD1 (5 bases). Germline CDR1 and CDR2: LGHNA and YNFKEQ. The CDR3 has 15 amino acids. CDR3 region: CASSQGEIPREKLFF. CDR3 nucleotide sequence: TGTGCCAGCAGTCAAGGGGAAATCCCTAGGGAAAAACTGTTTTTT.

The genes are TRBV14 and TRBJ1-1; D not certain. This CDR3 contains 10 residues. Trimming pared 8 bases from V and 1 base from J, leaving 2 bases between. Germline CDR1 SGHDN, CDR2 FVKESK. DNA of the CDR3: TGTGCCAGCGGGAACACTGAAGCTTTCTTT. Translated: CASGNTEAFF. The full variable domain, rest sourced from reference TRBV14 and TRBJ1-1, is EAGVTQFPSHSVIEKGQTVTLRCDPISGHDNLYWYRRVMGKEIKFLLHFVKESKQDESGMPNNRFLAERTGGTYSTLKVQPAELEDSGVYFCASGNTEAFFGQGTRLTVV.

The chain links TRBV5-4 to TRBJ2-3, with a possible D match to TRBD1 (6 bases). Germline CDR1 is SGHNT and CDR2 is YYREEE (reference sequence). The CDR3 length is 17 residues. Trimming took off 4 bases at V and 0 bases at J, with 18 bases between the two ends. Here the CDR3 reads CASSILWDTRSTDTQYF. In DNA form, the CDR3 reads TGTGCCAGCAGCATACTGTGGGACACCCGTAGCACAGATACGCAGTATTTT. The variable domain in full, completed from reference TRBV5-4 and TRBJ2-3, reads ETGVTQSPTHLIKTRGQQVTLRCSSQSGHNTVSWYQQALGQGPQFIFQYYREEENGRGNFPPRFSGLQFPNYSSELNVNALELDDSALYLCASSILWDTRSTDTQYFGPGTRLTVL.

The DNA for the CDR3 is TGTGCCAGCAGCCCTAGATCCCGAGAGATGTGGAAATCTAACTATGGCTACACCTTC. Its protein product is CASSPRSREMWKSNYGYTF. The gene calls are TRBV11-2 and TRBJ1-2; no clear D gene. From germline, CDR1 is SGHAT and CDR2 FQNNGV. The CDR3 is 19 residues long. V lost 5 bases to trimming and J lost 0 bases, with 25 bases between them. The full variable domain, its missing parts supplied by reference TRBV11-2 and TRBJ1-2, is EAGVAQSPRYKIIEKRQSVAFWCNPISGHATLYWYQQILGQGPKLLIQFQNNGVVDDSQLPKDRFSAERLKGVDSTLKIQPAKLEDSAVYLCASSPRSREMWKSNYGYTFGSGTRLTVV.

By frequency in the sample, this clone is medium-sized. The genes are TRBV27 and TRBJ1-2; 7 positions agree with TRBD1. The J segment lost 8 bases and the V segment lost 6 bases, leaving 9 bases of the junction unmatched. CDR3 length: 13 residues. CDR1 and CDR2 (germline): MNHEY, SMNVEV (reference sequence). CDR3 protein: CASSLTGARGYTF. CDR3 in DNA: TGTGCCAGCAGCCTTACAGGGGCGCGGGGCTACACCTTC.

V gene TRBV6-6 combines with J gene TRBJ2-7; D remains ambiguous. Trimming shortened V by 6 bases and J by 2 bases, and 11 bases separated the two germline ends. This CDR3 is 13 amino acids long. Germline lookup yields CDR1 MNHNY and CDR2 SVGAGI (reference sequence). This CDR3 reads CASRLPGTYEQYF. CDR3 nucleotide sequence: TGTGCCAGCAGGCTCCCGGGCACCTACGAGCAGTACTTC.

The chain joins TRBV27 to TRBJ1-1; 8 bases are a match to TRBD1. Trimming took 2 bases from V and 0 from J; bases not matched to a gene: 11. The CDR3 covers 18 residues. CDR1 and CDR2 (germline): MNHEY, SMNVEV (reference sequence). The CDR3 reads CASSLGFRGRIVNTEAFF. CDR3 DNA sequence: TGTGCCAGCAGTTTAGGTTTCAGGGGGCGCATTGTGAACACTGAAGCTTTCTTT.

The gene calls are TRBV4-2 and TRBJ2-7; 10 bases are shared with TRBD2. Germline trimming cut 3 bases from V and 4 bases from J; bases unmatched to any gene: 9. This CDR3 contains 16 residues. CDR1 is LGHNA, CDR2 YNFKEQ, per germline. CDR3 sequence (DNA): TGTGCCAGCAGCCAGGATGCTAGCGGGAGTTTTTACGAGCAGTACTTC. This codes for CASSQDASGSFYEQYF.

The chain employs TRBV12-5 and TRBJ2-2, with 7 bases matching TRBD2. V lost 0 bases to trimming and J lost 4 bases; unmatched junction nucleotides: 8. Germline V gene data show CDR1 as LGHNT and CDR2 as FRNRAP. CDR3 length equals 17 residues. This chain's CDR3 is CASGLVRGEGSTGELFF. The CDR3 coding sequence is TGTGCTAGTGGTTTGGTACGGGGGGAAGGTAGCACCGGGGAGCTGTTTTTT.

The V and J genes are TRBV19 and TRBJ1-2, with no clear D. CDR1 and CDR2 (germline): LNHDA, SQIVND (reference sequence). Trimming shortened V by 6 bases and J by 6 bases, and 23 bases separated the two germline ends. This CDR3 has 16 amino acids. The DNA of the CDR3 is TGTGCCAGTAGAAGGATCTTCGGTCGTTTGGTCGATGGCTACACCTTC. It codes for CASRRIFGRLVDGYTF.

The chain uses TRBV11-2 and TRBJ1-6; TRBD1 aligns across 9 bases. The junction had 4 bases not matched to a gene; V was cut back by 4 bases and J by 6 bases. The CDR3 is 15 amino acids. Per the germline V gene, CDR1 is SGHAT and CDR2 is FQNNGV. In DNA form, the CDR3 reads TGTGCCAGCAGCTCCCGGACAGGGGTTAATTCACCCCTCCACTTT. Protein: CASSSRTGVNSPLHF.

The rearrangement uses TRBV9 and TRBJ2-1; perhaps TRBD2 as D (6 bases). Germline-derived CDR1 and CDR2 are SGDLS and YYNGEE. This CDR3 region has 15 residues. The V and J ends lost 4 bases and 8 bases respectively, with 19 bases between them. The CDR3 coding sequence is TGTGCCAGCAGCCCCCTTGACGGGAGTCTGGATGAGCAGTTCTTC. This translates into CASSPLDGSLDEQFF.

Only one count was recorded for this clone. This sequence joins TRBV6-5 and TRBJ2-7; either TRBD1 or TRBD2 may fit D (5 bases each). The CDR3 runs to 15 residues. Germline V gives CDR1 MNHEY, CDR2 SVGAGI. Trimming shortened V by 2 bases and J by 3 bases, and 14 bases separated the two germline ends. CDR3 nucleotides: TGTGCCAGCAGTTACCAGGGTCCTAGCTACTACGAGCAGTACTTC. Translating it yields CASSYQGPSYYEQYF.

The chain links TRBV15 to TRBJ2-5; D is unclear. Looked up from germline, CDR1 is LNHNV and CDR2 is YYDKDF (reference sequence). This CDR3 spans 15 amino acids. V lost 0 bases, J lost 3 bases, and 11 bases lay in between. The CDR3 loop is CATSRDPTSEETQYF. In DNA form, the CDR3 reads TGTGCCACCAGCAGAGATCCGACCTCGGAAGAGACCCAGTACTTC.